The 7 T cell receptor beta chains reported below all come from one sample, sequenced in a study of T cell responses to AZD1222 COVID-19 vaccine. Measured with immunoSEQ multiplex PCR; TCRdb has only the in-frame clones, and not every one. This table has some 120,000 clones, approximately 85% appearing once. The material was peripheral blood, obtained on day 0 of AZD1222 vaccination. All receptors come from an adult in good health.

In DNA, the CDR3 is TGTGCCGTCGGGCGGGGCTATAATTCACCCCTCCACTTT. Translated: CAVGRGYNSPLHF. V gene TRBV6-5 combines with J gene TRBJ1-6; D gene uncertain. Trimming took off 11 bases at V and 3 bases at J, with 11 bases between the two ends. This CDR3 is 13 amino acids long. Germline V gene data show CDR1 as MNHEY and CDR2 as SVGAGI.

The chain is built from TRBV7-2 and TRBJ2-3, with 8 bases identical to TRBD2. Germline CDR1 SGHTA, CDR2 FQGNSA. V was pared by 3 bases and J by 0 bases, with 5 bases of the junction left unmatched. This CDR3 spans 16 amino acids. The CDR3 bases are TGTGCCAGCAGCTTGCAGCGGGGGCTTAGCACAGATACGCAGTATTTT. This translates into CASSLQRGLSTDTQYF.

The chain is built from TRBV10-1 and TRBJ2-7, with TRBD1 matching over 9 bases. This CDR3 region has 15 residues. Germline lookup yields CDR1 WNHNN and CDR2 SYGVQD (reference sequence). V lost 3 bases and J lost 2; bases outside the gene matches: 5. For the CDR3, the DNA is TGCGCCAGCAGTGATAGCCGGACAGGGGCCTACGAGCAGTACTTC. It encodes CASSDSRTGAYEQYF.

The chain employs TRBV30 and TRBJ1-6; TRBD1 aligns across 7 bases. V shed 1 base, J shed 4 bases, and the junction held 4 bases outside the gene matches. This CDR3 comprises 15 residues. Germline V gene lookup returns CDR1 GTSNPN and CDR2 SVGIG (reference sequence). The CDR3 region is CAWSGAGQYNSPLHF. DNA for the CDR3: TGTGCCTGGAGTGGGGCGGGACAGTATAATTCACCCCTCCACTTT.

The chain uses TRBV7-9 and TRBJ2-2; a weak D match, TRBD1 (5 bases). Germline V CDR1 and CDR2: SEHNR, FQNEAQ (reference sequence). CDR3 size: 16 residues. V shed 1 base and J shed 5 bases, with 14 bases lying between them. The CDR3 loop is CASSLEPRVRTGELFF. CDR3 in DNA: TGTGCCAGCAGCTTAGAGCCCAGGGTGCGGACCGGGGAGCTGTTTTTT.

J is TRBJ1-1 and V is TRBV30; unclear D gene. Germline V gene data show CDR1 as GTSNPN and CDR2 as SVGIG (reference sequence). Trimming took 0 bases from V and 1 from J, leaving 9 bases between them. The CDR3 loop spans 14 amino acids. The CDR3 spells CAWSVMVGNTEAFF. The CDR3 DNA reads TGTGCCTGGAGTGTAATGGTAGGGAACACTGAAGCTTTCTTT.

CDR3 sequence: CASSSWQGGEQFF. The CDR3 DNA reads as TGCGCCAGCAGCTCCTGGCAGGGGGGCGAGCAGTTCTTC. V is TRBV5-1 and J is TRBJ2-1, with D possibly being TRBD1 (7 bases). Trimming removed 3 bases at V and 10 bases at J, with 14 bases between. The germline CDR1 and CDR2 sequences are SGHRS and YFSETQ. The length of the CDR3 is 13 residues.